This TCR beta chain is drawn from a study of T cells in Graves' hyperthyroidism and ophthalmopathy. RNA transcripts yielded amplified TCR beta CDR3 regions. Primed by the HTBI set, a first-round RT-PCR was run on the TCR CDR3. Via MiXCR, TCRdb re-called the multiplex PCR reads, giving one row per CDR3 protein. The table has a few hundred thousand distinct CDR3 sequences, approximately 15% seen once. The CDR3 consists of 13 residues. Trimming took 8 bases from V and 3 from J; bases not matched to a gene: 6. The germline gives CDR1 SQVTM, CDR2 ANQGSEA. This sample holds PBMCs from 9.5 to 10 ml fresh peripheral blood. This clonotype appeared many times.

The specimen was blood. The V and J genes are TRBV29-1 and TRBJ2-2, with 7 nucleotides matching TRBD1. This clonotype originated in a middle-aged woman with Graves' hyperthyroidism. CDR3 nucleotides: TGCAGCCACCGGGACAGTTACACCGGGGAGCTGTTTTTT. It encodes CSHRDSYTGELFF.